This T cell receptor (beta chain) stems from a study of control samples from healthy donors and cancer patients. The CDR3 spans 13 residues. V was cut by 0 bases and J by 0 bases, with 2 bases left in between. CDR1 is KGHSH, CDR2 LQKENI, per germline. Sequenced by immunoSEQ multiplex PCR; TCRdb stores in-frame clones only, minus some. The profile shows around 50,000 clones, 86% of them singletons. The sequenced material came from PBMCs. The receptor comes from a woman aged 45 to 65 with lung cancer. The chain recombines TRBV18 with TRBJ2-5; no firm D call. The chain's CDR3 is CASSPPDQETQYF. CDR3 nucleotides: TGTGCCAGCTCACCACCGGACCAAGAGACCCAGTACTTC.